What follows describes a single T cell receptor (beta chain). These data come from a study of blood T cell repertoires in COVID-19. On the study more broadly: The samples span acute and convalescent COVID-19 from the United States, Italy and Spain. T cells, B-cell-depleted T cells, or PBMCs supplied cDNA or gDNA.

This CDR3 is built from 15 residues. V was clipped by 4 bases and J by 1 base, with 13 bases between them. Germline values: CDR1 SGDLS, CDR2 YYNGEE. In the authors' workflow: Amplified reference gene primers provided the basis for estimating nucleated cell counts. The data were produced by immunoSEQ multiplex PCR, yet TCRdb's version contains in-frame clones alone and is incomplete. Clone size and V and J calls were adopted from that table, with D and trimming inferred from the DNA. The profile shows roughly 76,000 clones, about 89% of them singletons. This receptor was obtained from a man aged 65 to 85 with active or convalescent COVID-19. What was sequenced was peripheral blood. V gene TRBV9 combines with J gene TRBJ2-3; D call uncertain. CDR3 coding DNA: TGTGCCAGCAGCCTAGGGCCGGCGGGCACAGATACGCAGTATTTT. Translating it yields CASSLGPAGTDTQYF.